A single sample gave rise to the 15 T cell receptor beta chains below, sequenced in a study of vaccination effects on CD4 cells after COVID-19. These receptors have no known antigen. Before sequencing, viral peptide pools were used by the ViraFEST assay to expand antigen-specific CD4+ T cells. Having been cultured for around nine days, the cells underwent CD4+ T cell isolation. In the vaccine recipients, nucleocapsid antibodies were negative and there was no prior SARS-CoV-2 infection. TCRdb keeps only in-frame clones here, not all; method: immunoSEQ multiplex PCR. The sample includes around 55,000 clones, roughly 76% seen only once; the top ten take approximately 20%. The material sequenced was CD4+ T cells from PBMCs cultured with SARS-CoV-2 spike peptides, taken before COVID-19 vaccination. The receptors come from a human donor who received a COVID-19 vaccine.

This clone occurred a few times. This chain links TRBV30 with TRBJ1-3, with TRBD1 matching over 8 bases. The germline V gene has CDR1 GTSNPN and CDR2 SVGIG (reference sequence). CDR3 length equals 16 residues. J gave up 5 bases and V 0 bases, and 9 bases lay outside the gene matches. CDR3 protein: CAWSVLVDRGRNTIYF. In DNA, the CDR3 is TGTGCCTGGAGTGTACTGGTTGACAGGGGAAGAAACACCATATATTTT.

The genes are TRBV28 and TRBJ1-2; D remains unclear. Trimming removed 6 bases from V and 5 bases from J, with 7 bases in between. The CDR3 totals 11 residues. The germline gives CDR1 MDHEN, CDR2 SYDVKM. The CDR3 nucleotides are TGTGCCAGCAGATCCGATTATGGCTACACCTTC. As protein: CASRSDYGYTF.

V is TRBV19 and J is TRBJ1-5, with D possibly being TRBD1 (6 bases). The CDR3 is 15 residues long. From germline, CDR1 is LNHDA and CDR2 SQIVND (reference sequence). Between the trimmed V and J ends, which lost 3 bases and 6 bases, there was a span of 15 bases. The CDR3 sequence is CASSILGGGGQPQHF. The CDR3 DNA follows: TGTGCCAGTAGTATCCTAGGGGGAGGCGGTCAGCCCCAGCATTTT.

The chain employs TRBV2 and TRBJ2-6; unclear D gene. The CDR3 extends over 16 amino acids. Germline V lookup: CDR1 SNHLY, CDR2 FYNNEI. Between the trimmed V and J ends, which lost 7 bases and 4 bases, there was a span of 17 bases. The CDR3 is CASTNIAGPGANVLTF. CDR3 nucleotides: TGTGCCAGCACCAATATAGCTGGGCCCGGGGCCAACGTCCTGACTTTC.

This chain connects TRBV29-1 to TRBJ1-3; TRBD1 agrees at 8 bases. This CDR3 is built from 15 residues. Trimming removed 6 bases from V and 0 bases from J; junction bases left unmatched: 7. Germline values: CDR1 SQVTM, CDR2 ANQGSEA. The CDR3 spells CSVGQGASSGNTIYF. CDR3 in DNA: TGCAGCGTGGGGCAGGGGGCAAGCTCTGGAAACACCATATATTTT.

V is TRBV4-1 and J is TRBJ2-1; the D gene is possibly TRBD2 (6 bases). The CDR3 length is 16 residues. Trimming stripped 1 base from V and 1 base from J, with 11 bases between. Germline values: CDR1 MGHRA, CDR2 YSYEKL. The CDR3 here is CASSQVSSVSYNEQFF. CDR3 bases: TGCGCCAGCAGCCAAGTGTCTAGCGTATCCTACAATGAGCAGTTCTTC.

CDR3 nucleotides: TGCGCCAGCAGTAACCAGGCCCGGGACCGGATCTCCTACGAGCAGTACTTC. Amino acid sequence: CASSNQARDRISYEQYF. J is TRBJ2-7 and V is TRBV10-1; tentatively, D is TRBD1 or TRBD2 (5 bases each). Germline CDR1 reads WNHNN; CDR2 reads SYGVQD (reference sequence). Between the trimmed V and J ends, which lost 5 bases and 0 bases, there was a span of 20 bases. The length of the CDR3 is 17 residues.

This clone was detected only once. The chain links TRBV24-1 to TRBJ2-3; a possible D gene is TRBD1 (6 bases). CDR1 is KGHDR and CDR2 is SFDVKD in the germline V gene. CDR3 size: 11 residues. Trimming cost V 8 bases and J 6 bases, with 8 bases left between them. CDR3 residues: CATKQGDTQYF. The CDR3 DNA sequence: TGTGCCACCAAGCAGGGGGATACGCAGTATTTT.

The rearrangement joins TRBV11-2 to TRBJ1-6; D perhaps matches TRBD1 (5 bases). The CDR3 has 17 residues. Germline V CDR1 and CDR2: SGHAT, FQNNGV. Trimming shortened V by 1 base and J by 6 bases, and 16 bases separated the two germline ends. The CDR3 loop is CASSLALTGRSNSPLHF. CDR3 in DNA: TGTGCCAGCAGCTTAGCCTTGACGGGACGGTCTAATTCACCCCTCCACTTT.

This clone has a single count. The V call is TRBV28, the J call TRBJ1-6; the match to TRBD1 covers 9 bases. The germline V gene encodes CDR1 MDHEN and CDR2 SYDVKM. The length of the CDR3 is 14 residues. The J segment lost 7 bases and the V segment lost 4 bases, leaving 2 bases of the junction unmatched. CDR3 loop: CASSSTGGNSPLHF. The CDR3 DNA is TGTGCCAGCAGTTCGACAGGGGGGAATTCACCCCTCCACTTT. Drawing the rest from reference TRBV28 and TRBJ1-6, the complete variable domain is DVKVTQSSRYLVKRTGEKVFLECVQDMDHENMFWYRQDPGLGLRLIYFSYDVKMKEKGDIPEGYSVSREKKERFSLILESASTNQTSMYLCASSSTGGNSPLHFGNGTRLTVT.

This clone was seen a handful of times. J is TRBJ2-7 and V is TRBV27; 12 bases align to TRBD2. Germline V gives CDR1 MNHEY, CDR2 SMNVEV (reference sequence). The trim removed 2 bases at V and 12 bases at J, leaving 8 bases unmatched. The CDR3 is 14 amino acids. CDR3 protein: CASSLPGLAGRLYF. As DNA, the CDR3 is TGTGCCAGCAGTTTACCTGGACTAGCGGGACGGTTGTACTTC.

This chain links TRBV30 with TRBJ1-6; 10 positions agree with TRBD1. The germline gives CDR1 GTSNPN, CDR2 SVGIG (reference sequence). V lost 2 bases and J lost 4; bases outside the gene matches: 8. The CDR3 totals 17 residues. In DNA, the CDR3 is TGTGCCTGGAGTAGGGACAGGGGCGGTGATTATAATTCACCCCTCCACTTT. Translating gives CAWSRDRGGDYNSPLHF.

V gene TRBV28 combines with J gene TRBJ2-1; 8 bases are a match to TRBD1. J gave up 6 bases and V 5 bases, and 9 bases lay outside the gene matches. From germline, CDR1 is MDHEN and CDR2 SYDVKM. This CDR3 comprises 15 residues. CDR3 nucleotide sequence: TGTGCCAGCAGTACCCCCCGGGACAGGTCCAATGAGCAGTTCTTC. Residues: CASSTPRDRSNEQFF.

This chain connects TRBV6-5 to TRBJ1-4, with D hard to call. The V gene's germline CDR1 is MNHEY and CDR2 SVGAGI. Trimming stripped 6 bases from V and 0 bases from J, with 5 bases between. This CDR3 is built from 13 residues. The CDR3 region is CASRTATNEKLFF. The CDR3 DNA follows: TGTGCCAGCAGAACTGCAACTAATGAAAAACTGTTTTTT.

V gene TRBV29-1 combines with J gene TRBJ2-7, with no clear D. The CDR3 length is 12 residues. The V end lost 2 bases, the J end lost 2 bases, and 7 bases lay between the germline ends. Germline V CDR1 and CDR2: SQVTM, ANQGSEA. The CDR3 region has the DNA TGCAGCGTTGAACGCCAGCCCTACGAGCAGTACTTC. Translation gives CSVERQPYEQYF.